The source of this TCR beta chain is a study of T cell repertoires in cytomegalovirus infection. In regard to this clonotype: Its antigen remains unidentified.

V was clipped by 2 bases and J by 5 bases, with 12 bases between them. The CDR3 runs 14 residues. The germline CDR1 and CDR2 sequences are LGHDT and YNNKEL (reference sequence). TCRdb processed the reads anew with MiXCR; each CDR3 protein has one entry. Of roughly 990,000 distinct CDR3 sequences in the sample, around 30% were seen once. The starting material was cultured CD8+ T cells from PBMCs, obtained from culture after CMV antigen stimulation. The TCR was taken from a human donor in good health (CMV status not recorded). Some clones in this sample may be carry-over from other donors' samples. This chain links TRBV3-1 with TRBJ2-5, with D tentatively TRBD2 (6 bases). The CDR3 coding sequence is TGTGCCAGCAGCCAACGGGACTTGAGGGAGACCCAGTACTTC. This codes for CASSQRDLRETQYF.